Following are 8 T cell receptor beta chains from one sample sequenced in a study of OX40 agonist ivuxolimab in advanced cancers. Assay: immunoSEQ multiplex PCR; the TCRdb copy retains only in-frame clones and omits some. The repertoire holds 75,000 to 95,000 clones, with about 88% as singletons. This specimen consisted of CD4+ or CD8+ T cells sorted from blood, obtained in a trial of the OX40 agonist ivuxolimab. The receptors derive from an adult with an advanced solid tumor such as melanoma, head and neck, liver or kidney cancer.

J is TRBJ2-3 and V is TRBV6-5; 7 nucleotides agree with TRBD1. V shed 10 bases, J shed 4 bases, and the junction held 14 bases outside the gene matches. The CDR3 contains 15 residues. Germline CDR1 and CDR2: MNHEY and SVGAGI. The CDR3 here is CATNQGGAGADTQYF. As DNA, the CDR3 is TGTGCCACTAATCAAGGGGGCGCCGGGGCAGATACGCAGTATTTT.

The chain has TRBV28 and TRBJ2-3; D may be TRBD1 (6 bases). The V end lost 8 bases, the J end lost 0 bases, and 15 bases lay between the germline ends. Germline values: CDR1 MDHEN, CDR2 SYDVKM. CDR3 length equals 15 residues. CDR3 sequence (DNA): TGTGCCAGCCCTCCAGGGGCCTCTAGCACAGATACGCAGTATTTT. Its translation is CASPPGASSTDTQYF.

This clone occurred once. The chain couples TRBV14 to TRBJ1-3, with TRBD1 as a possible D gene (5 bases). This CDR3 has 14 residues. Germline V gene data show CDR1 as SGHDN and CDR2 as FVKESK. The V gene lost 4 bases and the J gene lost 3 bases, with 10 bases spanning the gap. In DNA form, the CDR3 reads TGTGCCAGCAGCCGCCGGGACCGTGGAAACACCATATATTTT. Protein product: CASSRRDRGNTIYF.

This clone was detected only a few times. The chain combines TRBV6-5 with TRBJ2-7; TRBD1 agrees at 8 bases. The V gene end was trimmed by 1 base and the J gene end by 6 bases; junction bases not matched to a gene: 8. Germline-derived CDR1 and CDR2 are MNHEY and SVGAGI. There are 15 residues in the CDR3. CDR3 DNA: TGTGCCAGCAGTTACTTCCGGACAGGGATGGGCGAGCAGTACTTC. This codes for CASSYFRTGMGEQYF.

This clone appeared a single time. The J gene is TRBJ2-7, the V gene TRBV4-2; possibly TRBD1 or TRBD2 for D (6 bases each). The CDR3 totals 15 residues. Germline V gene lookup returns CDR1 LGHNA and CDR2 YNFKEQ. The germline V and J ends were trimmed by 4 bases and 1 base, with 14 bases remaining between them. The CDR3 is CASSPAGGQSYEQYF. In nucleotides, the CDR3 is TGTGCCAGCAGCCCCGCTGGGGGGCAATCCTACGAGCAGTACTTC.

The genes are TRBV6-5 and TRBJ2-2, with D perhaps matching TRBD1 (6 bases). CDR1 and CDR2 from the germline V gene are MNHEY and SVGAGI. This CDR3 spans 14 amino acids. Between the trimmed V and J ends, which lost 7 bases and 3 bases, there was a span of 12 bases. CDR3 protein: CASKRYRDTGELFF. CDR3 nucleotides: TGTGCCAGCAAACGATACAGGGACACCGGGGAGCTGTTTTTT.

J is TRBJ2-1 and V is TRBV4-2; 11 nucleotides agree with TRBD2. This CDR3 comprises 18 residues. Trimming cost V 0 bases and J 4 bases; bases outside gene matches: 8. Germline V lookup: CDR1 LGHNA, CDR2 YNFKEQ. CDR3 in DNA: TGTGCCAGCAGCCAAGATGGTAGCGGGGGGGCCGGTTACAATGAGCAGTTCTTC. It translates to CASSQDGSGGAGYNEQFF.

V gene TRBV2 combines with J gene TRBJ2-1; tentatively, D is TRBD2 (5 bases). The germline CDR1 and CDR2 sequences are SNHLY and FYNNEI. Trimming removed 6 bases at V and 3 bases at J, with 9 bases between. CDR3 length: 13 amino acids. CDR3 loop: CASRDGGYNEQFF. In nucleotides, the CDR3 is TGTGCCAGCAGGGATGGAGGCTACAATGAGCAGTTCTTC. Full variable domain (rest looked up from reference TRBV2 and TRBJ2-1): EPEVTQTPSHQVTQMGQEVILRCVPISNHLYFYWYRQILGQKVEFLVSFYNNEISEKSEIFDDQFSVERPDGSNFTLKIRSTKLEDSAMYFCASRDGGYNEQFFGPGTRLTVL.